This T cell receptor (beta chain) emerged from a study of T cell repertoires in cytomegalovirus infection. Overall study context: In the study, CMV epitopes included recently identified HLA-C-restricted and well-studied HLA-B-restricted ones.

MiXCR was run by TCRdb on the reads, yielding one entry per CDR3 protein. The sample lists about 890,000 distinct CDR3 sequences; approximately 30% were seen once. Study observations and caveats: The cumulative frequency of public TCR beta families identified carriers of CMV plus the relevant HLA. HLA-C-restricted, CMV-specific TCR beta clonotypes were dominant ex vivo.

CDR3 length: 14 amino acids. In germline, CDR1 is MNHEY, CDR2 SVGAGI. V shed 4 bases and J shed 6 bases, with 16 bases lying between them. This clonotype was found a few times. Its antigen is unknown. This rearrangement joins TRBV6-5 to TRBJ2-7; D is perhaps TRBD1 or TRBD2 (7 bases each). The sample in question was cultured CD8+ T cells from PBMCs, obtained from culture after CMV antigen stimulation. The receptor's source is a human donor in good health (CMV status not recorded). Some clones in this sample may be carry-over from other donors' samples. The CDR3 loop reads CASSSGGAVREQYF. The CDR3 DNA follows: TGTGCCAGCAGTTCAGGGGGGGCCGTCCGCGAGCAGTACTTC.